The entry below describes one TCR beta chain. Its antigen is still unknown. Germline V gene data show CDR1 as MDHEN and CDR2 as SYDVKM. The CDR3 runs 13 residues. Trimming removed 3 bases from V and 6 bases from J, with 11 bases in between. The data were taken from a study of shared clonotypes between healthy human individuals. Profiled with immunoSEQ multiplex PCR; TCRdb holds only in-frame clones, not every one. The profile shows about 2.4 million clones, over 85% of them singletons. CD4+ cells were split into CD45RA+ naive and CD45RA-negative memory subsets. Notes on the study in general: Unshared clonotypes carried lower generation probabilities than those common to all four donors. Generally, naive subsets (rather than memory subsets) showed larger estimated richness. Researchers sampled blood only, noting tissue repertoires likely differ.

The source is a man in his late teens or twenties in good health. Some clones in this sample may be carry-over from other donors' samples. Material for sequencing was naive CD4+ T cells from PBMCs. Sample subset: CD45RA+ positively selected. This chain uses TRBV28 with TRBJ1-2; D is uncertain. CDR3 in DNA: TGTGCCAGCAGTTTCAGACTAGTCCATGGCTACACCTTC. Amino acid sequence: CASSFRLVHGYTF.